The clone carrying this T cell receptor (beta chain) was counted once. The antigen remains unidentified. The data stem from a study of CD8+ T cells in alopecia areata. Study overall: Patients given treatment had severity scored by the percentage of scalp area affected. The study, taken as a whole, reports: Many expanded lesional clones persisted in scalp and blood during tofacitinib.

TCR sequencing used cDNA made by reverse transcription of extracted RNA. Profiling relied on immunoSEQ multiplex PCR, and the TCRdb table lists in-frame clones only, not all of them. Altogether 200,000 or so clones are present, 35% to 40% being singletons, with the ten largest covering 0.45% to 0.55%. This sample's treatment: oral pan-JAK inhibitor, 5-10 mg twice daily. Trimming took off 5 bases at V and 1 base at J, with 14 bases between the two ends. CDR3 length: 15 residues. In germline, CDR1 is SGHTA, CDR2 FQGNSA. V gene TRBV7-2 combines with J gene TRBJ2-5; no clear D. This receptor was identified in a human donor with alopecia areata. Sequenced material: CD4+ T cells sorted from blood, taken at approximately week 30, from a patient treated with tofacitinib. The CDR3: CASSPRHGSQETQYF. The CDR3 DNA reads TGTGCCAGCAGCCCAAGACACGGGTCCCAAGAGACCCAGTACTTC.